The next 25 T cell receptor beta chains were all read from a single sample in a study of a mutant IDH1 vaccine in newly diagnosed glioma. These receptors are not linked to any known antigen. Sequenced by immunoSEQ multiplex PCR; TCRdb stores in-frame clones only, minus some. The table lists some 25,000 clones, 60% to 80% of them singletons, with 8.5% to 9.5% in the top ten. Time point meaning: week 11, during vaccination. The investigators gave 300 ug of mutant IDH1 20-mer peptide in each vaccine dose, together with topical imiquimod. This sample comprised PBMCs, obtained from a glioma patient whose treatment included an IDH1 peptide vaccine. The receptors here all came from a woman under 30 with glioma.

The chain links TRBV7-9 to TRBJ1-5, with a weak D call TRBD1 (6 bases). V was clipped by 4 bases and J by 3 bases, with 16 bases between them. Germline V lookup: CDR1 SEHNR, CDR2 FQNEAQ (reference sequence). The CDR3 is 16 amino acids. The CDR3 protein is CASSSVLGGVNQPQHF. In DNA form, the CDR3 reads TGTGCCAGCAGCTCGGTCTTAGGGGGTGTCAATCAGCCCCAGCATTTT. The whole variable domain, remainder taken from reference TRBV7-9 and TRBJ1-5, is DTGVSQNPRHKITKRGQNVTFRCDPISEHNRLYWYRQTLGQGPEFLTYFQNEAQLEKSRLLSDRFSAERPKGSFSTLEIQRTEQGDSAMYLCASSSVLGGVNQPQHFGDGTRLSIL.

This clone has just a few counts. The chain recombines TRBV18 with TRBJ1-1; TRBD1 is a possible D gene (6 bases). Deletions cut 2 bases from V and 7 bases from J, with 17 bases between. The CDR3 is 15 amino acids. Germline V gene data show CDR1 as KGHSH and CDR2 as LQKENI. The DNA for the CDR3 is TGTGCCAGCTCACCAGACGACAGGTTGGGCTTTGAAGCTTTCTTT. Translated: CASSPDDRLGFEAFF.

The CDR3 sequence: CASSYSGGVNTEAFF. The CDR3 DNA reads TGTGCCAGCAGTTACTCGGGGGGGGTGAACACTGAAGCTTTCTTT. The genes are TRBV6-5 and TRBJ1-1; the D gene is possibly TRBD1 (5 bases). Germline V gene data show CDR1 as MNHEY and CDR2 as SVGAGI. Trimming took 0 bases from V and 0 from J, leaving 8 bases between them. This CDR3 is built from 15 residues.

Here the CDR3 reads CASSSGQIYGYTF. The CDR3 coding sequence is TGTGCCAGCAGCTCCGGACAGATATATGGCTACACCTTC. The V and J genes are TRBV11-2 and TRBJ1-2; TRBD1 might be the D (6 bases). The CDR3 sequence is 13 residues long. Germline CDR1 reads SGHAT; CDR2 reads FQNNGV. Trimming left V 4 bases short and J 5 bases short, with 11 bases between.

The rearrangement uses TRBV4-3 and TRBJ2-2; 10 bases fit TRBD2. Germline CDR1 and CDR2: LGHNA and YSLEER. With V trimmed by 5 bases and J by 6 bases, 15 bases remained unmatched. The CDR3 runs 18 residues. The CDR3 loop reads CASSLITLSGRYSGELFF. In DNA form, the CDR3 reads TGCGCCAGCAGCTTAATTACCCTTAGCGGGAGGTACTCCGGGGAGCTGTTTTTT.

V and J are TRBV5-1 and TRBJ2-5; tentative D call: TRBD1 (6 bases). Germline CDR1 SGHRS, CDR2 YFSETQ. There are 15 residues in the CDR3. V was shortened by 0 bases and J by 0 bases, with 9 bases between the two germline ends. DNA of the CDR3: TGCGCCAGCAGCTTGGCCGGACAGTACCAAGAGACCCAGTACTTC. Translated: CASSLAGQYQETQYF.

The sample holds a few counts of this clone. The chain is built from TRBV11-3 and TRBJ2-2; TRBD2 matches 8 bases. This CDR3 has 14 amino acids. V lost 4 bases and J lost 7; bases outside the gene matches: 5. The germline CDR1 and CDR2 sequences are SGHNT and YENEEA. CDR3 DNA: TGTGCCAGCAGCTACGGGGGGGCCGGCGGGGAGCTGTTTTTT. This codes for CASSYGGAGGELFF.

The chain is built from TRBV29-1 and TRBJ2-7; D assignment may be TRBD1 or TRBD2 (5 bases each). V was cut by 6 bases and J by 0 bases, with 15 bases left in between. CDR3 length: 14 residues. From germline, CDR1 is SQVTM and CDR2 ANQGSEA. The CDR3 protein is CSVLGDGSSYEQYF. The CDR3 DNA reads TGCAGCGTCCTCGGGGACGGAAGCTCCTACGAGCAGTACTTC.

The V call is TRBV11-2, the J call TRBJ1-1; 7 bases map to TRBD1. Germline V lookup: CDR1 SGHAT, CDR2 FQNNGV. The CDR3 contains 12 residues. V shed 6 bases, J shed 10 bases, and the junction held 8 bases outside the gene matches. In nucleotides, the CDR3 is TGTGCCAGCAGAGCTAACAGGGGAGTAGCTTTCTTT. This translates into CASRANRGVAFF.

This chain connects TRBV19 to TRBJ2-2, with 9 bases lining up with TRBD2. Unmatched junction bases numbered 4, after V lost 4 bases and J lost 1 base. Germline V gene lookup returns CDR1 LNHDA and CDR2 SQIVND (reference sequence). This CDR3 comprises 16 residues. The CDR3 region is CASSTRTSENTGELFF. In nucleotides, the CDR3 is TGTGCCAGTAGTACGCGGACTAGCGAGAACACCGGGGAGCTGTTTTTT. The entire variable domain, with the rest obtained from reference TRBV19 and TRBJ2-2, is as follows: DGGITQSPKYLFRKEGQNVTLSCEQNLNHDAMYWYRQDPGQGLRLIYYSQIVNDFQKGDIAEGYSVSREKKESFPLTVTSAQKNPTAFYLCASSTRTSENTGELFFGEGSRLTVL.

The V call is TRBV2, the J call TRBJ2-5; no definite D call. From germline, CDR1 is SNHLY and CDR2 FYNNEI. V was pared by 0 bases and J by 7 bases, with 6 bases between. The CDR3 length is 12 residues. The CDR3 DNA follows: TGTGCCAGCAGTGAAGCGGGTTCGACCCAGTACTTC. It is translated as CASSEAGSTQYF.

The chain joins TRBV19 to TRBJ2-2; 8 bases match TRBD1. The CDR3 is 15 residues long. J lost 0 bases, V lost 8 bases, and 5 bases had no gene match. The germline CDR1 and CDR2 sequences are LNHDA and SQIVND (reference sequence). The CDR3: CASHRGTANTGELFF. CDR3 DNA sequence: TGTGCCAGTCACAGGGGGACAGCGAACACCGGGGAGCTGTTTTTT.

The chain carries TRBV25-1 and TRBJ1-2; 8 nucleotides align to TRBD1. Germline CDR1 reads MGHDK; CDR2 reads SYGVNS. The CDR3 contains 12 residues. The junction had 10 bases not matched to a gene; V was cut back by 11 bases and J by 8 bases. CDR3 sequence: CAGTTGGKGYTF. DNA of the CDR3: TGTGCCGGCACCACAGGGGGTAAGGGCTACACCTTC.

This clone has a single count. This chain connects TRBV4-1 to TRBJ2-7, with D perhaps given as TRBD1 or TRBD2 (5 bases each). The V end was cut by 3 bases, the J end by 4 bases, with 16 bases between. The CDR3 contains 15 residues. Germline V lookup: CDR1 MGHRA, CDR2 YSYEKL. This CDR3 reads CASSQTGTELYEQYF. Here the CDR3 DNA reads TGCGCCAGCAGCCAGACCGGGACGGAGCTTTACGAGCAGTACTTC.

This chain links TRBV29-1 with TRBJ1-2; 9 bases are a match to TRBD1. The V gene end was trimmed by 6 bases and the J gene end by 7 bases; junction bases not matched to a gene: 12. CDR1 and CDR2 (germline): SQVTM, ANQGSEA. The CDR3 sequence is 14 residues long. Written as DNA, the CDR3 is TGCAGCGTCCCACCGGGACAGGGAGTGCCTGGCTACACCTTC. Protein product: CSVPPGQGVPGYTF.

The rearrangement uses TRBV7-2 and TRBJ1-4, with D maybe TRBD1 (5 bases). The germline gives CDR1 SGHTA, CDR2 FQGNSA. V was clipped by 1 base and J by 4 bases, with 7 bases between them. This CDR3 region has 14 residues. The CDR3 loop reads CASSLGGINEKLFF. In DNA, the CDR3 is TGTGCCAGCAGCTTAGGGGGGATTAATGAAAAACTGTTTTTT.

This clone is a singleton in its sample. The chain joins TRBV19 to TRBJ1-1; D not certain. The V end was cut by 10 bases, the J end by 4 bases, with 19 bases between. The V gene's germline CDR1 is LNHDA and CDR2 SQIVND (reference sequence). CDR3 length equals 14 residues. CDR3 region: CATRPLSSVTEAFF. CDR3 nucleotide sequence: TGTGCCACCCGTCCCCTATCATCCGTCACTGAAGCTTTCTTT.

CDR3 protein: CASSKALGTGTGNTIYF. Written as DNA, the CDR3 is TGTGCCAGCAGCAAAGCGCTCGGGACAGGGACTGGAAACACCATATATTTT. The chain couples TRBV21-1 to TRBJ1-3; the table calls TRBD1, which could not be checked here. TRBV21-1 is listed as a pseudogene. The length of the CDR3 is 17 residues.

V gene TRBV4-3 combines with J gene TRBJ2-3, with D tentatively TRBD2 (6 bases). Deletions cut 0 bases from V and 0 bases from J, with 13 bases between. Germline assignment: CDR1 LGHNA and CDR2 YSLEER. The length of the CDR3 is 17 residues. The CDR3 DNA is TGCGCCAGCAGCCAAGAAGTAGCGGCTCTTAGCACAGATACGCAGTATTTT. This gives the protein CASSQEVAALSTDTQYF.

J is TRBJ2-7 and V is TRBV4-1; D is undetermined. V was trimmed by 0 bases and J by 2 bases, leaving 8 bases between them. The CDR3 length is 14 residues. Germline lookup yields CDR1 MGHRA and CDR2 YSYEKL. CDR3 residues: CASSQDALAYEQYF. As DNA, the CDR3 is TGCGCCAGCAGCCAAGACGCGCTAGCCTACGAGCAGTACTTC.

This clone was seen only a few times. This rearrangement joins TRBV4-1 to TRBJ2-7, with 7 bases aligning to TRBD1. This CDR3 spans 15 amino acids. The germline V gene encodes CDR1 MGHRA and CDR2 YSYEKL. V lost 0 bases and J lost 0; bases outside the gene matches: 2. The CDR3 loop reads CASSQETGPSYEQYF. CDR3 nucleotides: TGCGCCAGCAGCCAAGAGACAGGGCCCTCCTACGAGCAGTACTTC.

DNA of the CDR3: TGTGCCAGCACACTTAACCGAGCGGGAGAGAACTACGAGCAGTACTTC. It encodes CASTLNRAGENYEQYF. The chain uses TRBV11-2 and TRBJ2-7; 8 positions agree with TRBD2. Germline CDR1 is SGHAT and CDR2 is FQNNGV. Unmatched junction bases numbered 14, after V lost 7 bases and J lost 3 bases. This CDR3 comprises 16 residues.

The chain combines TRBV27 with TRBJ1-1; unclear D gene. In germline, CDR1 is MNHEY, CDR2 SMNVEV (reference sequence). The CDR3 consists of 11 residues. Between the trimmed V and J ends, which lost 8 bases and 1 base, there was a span of 5 bases. In DNA form, the CDR3 reads TGTGCCAGCGGCAAGAACACTGAAGCTTTCTTT. Translation: CASGKNTEAFF.

CDR3 sequence: CASSPRGRGFTDTQYF. The CDR3 coding sequence is TGTGCCAGTAGTCCTAGGGGGCGGGGGTTCACAGATACGCAGTATTTT. The genes are TRBV19 and TRBJ2-3, with D possibly called TRBD1 or TRBD2 (7 bases each). Trimming cost V 5 bases and J 2 bases, with 17 bases left between them. Germline CDR1 reads LNHDA; CDR2 reads SQIVND (reference sequence). The CDR3 loop spans 16 amino acids.

The rearrangement uses TRBV5-1 and TRBJ1-1; D perhaps matches TRBD1 (5 bases). CDR3 length: 16 residues. Germline V lookup: CDR1 SGHRS, CDR2 YFSETQ. V was cut by 0 bases and J by 1 base, with 13 bases left in between. Here the CDR3 reads CASSLGVGHPNTEAFF. The CDR3 DNA reads as TGCGCCAGCAGCTTGGGAGTAGGACACCCGAACACTGAAGCTTTCTTT.